This TCR beta chain emerged from a study of beta chain features in type 1 diabetes. Study conclusions and caveats: Researchers report that Type 1 diabetes patients had moderately but significantly shorter TCRB CDR3s across all four CD4+ subsets.

Expressed TCRB transcripts were sequenced, since all the RNA that had been isolated was reverse transcribed. The table came from immunoSEQ multiplex PCR; TCRdb's copy has only in-frame clones and leaves some out. The table lists 600,000 to 700,000 clones, 9.5% to 15% of them singletons. As for this clone: Antigen: not known.

The ends were cut back, 5 bases at V and 7 bases at J, with 21 bases in the middle. This CDR3 spans 15 amino acids. The germline V gene encodes CDR1 SGHTA and CDR2 FQGNSA. The specimen sequenced was naive CD4+ T cells from blood. The chain recombines TRBV7-2 with TRBJ2-7; D perhaps matches TRBD2 (5 bases). The clonotype comes from a man aged 30 to 45 with type 1 diabetes. DNA of the CDR3: TGTGCCAGCAGCCCTTCGGTCCAGTCGCCGGGGGAGCAGTACTTC. It codes for CASSPSVQSPGEQYF. The full variable domain, in which reference TRBV7-2 and TRBJ2-7 provide the parts outside the CDR3, is GAGVSQSPSNKVTEKGKDVELRCDPISGHTALYWYRQSLGQGLEFLIYFQGNSAPDKSGLPSDRFSAERTGGSVSTLTIQRTQQEDSAVYLCASSPSVQSPGEQYFGPGTRLTVT.